Listed below are T cell receptor beta chains from one sample, sequenced in a study of blood T cell repertoires in COVID-19. This table comes from immunoSEQ multiplex PCR, and its TCRdb copy is limited to in-frame clones, with some not included. The sample carries some 200,000 clones, about 86% recorded once. The material sequenced was PBMCs or T cells enriched from blood (not recorded which). These TCRs come from a man aged 40-50 years who had recovered from COVID-19. Both conserved end residues are trimmed from each CDR3.

len	j_gene	v_gene	CDR3aa
11	TRBJ2-1	TRBV12-3/TRBV12-4	ASSSRWGDEQF
12	TRBJ2-3	TRBV7-9	ASSSAGPTDTQY
13	TRBJ1-1	TRBV6-5	ASSSTGGRGTEAF
12	TRBJ1-5	TRBV2	ASVGARFNQPQH
11	TRBJ1-2	TRBV5-8	ASSRTGRYGYT
13	TRBJ1-5	TRBV3-1/TRBV3-2	ASSQGDTSNQPQH
12	TRBJ1-1	TRBV11-2	ASSQARGAGQAF
13	TRBJ1-4	TRBV5-1	ASSTTGITNEKLF
12	TRBJ1-4	TRBV2	ASSRGQYNEKLF
13	TRBJ2-7	TRBV3-1/TRBV3-2	ASSQDLAVPYEQY
13	TRBJ2-1	TRBV5-1	ASSLLAVEYNEQF
13	TRBJ1-5	TRBV6-5	ASSWDRGYNQPQH
12	TRBJ2-5	TRBV5-1	ASSLDEALASQY
13	TRBJ2-5	TRBV5-1	ASSDRQGYQETQY